This is a list of T cell receptor beta chains from one sample in a study of T cells in localized non-small cell lung cancer. Profiled with immunoSEQ multiplex PCR; TCRdb holds only in-frame clones, not every one. The repertoire includes around 26,000 clones, less than 95% of them detected once, and roughly 1.1% sits in the top ten. The source material was peripheral blood, sampled before any cancer treatment. These receptors were taken from a woman aged 35-75 years with stage I lung adenocarcinoma. CDR3s include the opening cysteine and the closing phenylalanine or tryptophan. Fields, in order: J gene, clone size, V gene, D gene, CDR3 DNA, CDR3 protein. A D gene is named only where the DNA matches it firmly. Rows may omit the clone size; those that give it use once, few, many or a size class.

TRBJ1-4,-,TRBV7-9,-,TGTGCCAGCAGCTTAGACCTCGAAAAACTGTTTTTT,CASSLDLEKLFF
TRBJ2-7,-,TRBV10-2,TRBD2,TGCGCCAGCAGTGAAAGGACTAGCGTCTCCTACGAGCAGTACTTC,CASSERTSVSYEQYF
TRBJ1-6,-,TRBV10-3,-,TGTGCCATCAAGGACCTGAGCTCCTATAATTCACCCCTCCACTTT,CAIKDLSSYNSPLHF
TRBJ2-1,-,TRBV6-6,-,TGTGCCAGCAGTTATATCTCGAAAGGACGTGAGCAGTTCTTC,CASSYISKGREQFF
TRBJ1-5,few,TRBV27,-,TGTGCCAGCAGTTTATCCCCCCGGGGCAATCAGCCCCAGCATTTT,CASSLSPRGNQPQHF
TRBJ2-5,-,TRBV4-1,-,TGCGCCAGCAGCCGGGGCAGCCCGGGCGGGCGAGAGACCCAGTACTTC,CASSRGSPGGRETQYF
TRBJ2-1,-,TRBV10-1,TRBD2,TGCGCCAGCAGTCGCACTAGCGGGTGGGGTGAGCAGTTCTTC,CASSRTSGWGEQFF
TRBJ1-1,-,TRBV6-5,-,TGTGCCAGCAGTTACAGGGATCCGAGGACTGAAGCTTTCTTT,CASSYRDPRTEAFF
TRBJ1-2,-,TRBV10-2,TRBD1,TGCGCCAGCAGTATTGAACAGGGGGCGATCTATGGCTACACCTTC,CASSIEQGAIYGYTF
TRBJ2-7,-,TRBV19,-,TGTGCCAGTAGTCTCGCACCGACTCAGTACACGGGGCAGTACTTC,CASSLAPTQYTGQYF
TRBJ2-3,-,TRBV13,-,TGTGCCAGCAGCTTAGGACAGCGCACAGATACGCAGTATTTT,CASSLGQRTDTQYF
TRBJ2-1,-,TRBV2,TRBD1,TGTGCCAGCAGTGAAGTCGCCAGGGGGCGGAATGAGCAGTTCTTC,CASSEVARGRNEQFF
TRBJ1-1,-,TRBV4-2,-,TGTGCCAGCAGCTTGGGACTGCAAAACACTGAAGCTTTCTTT,CASSLGLQNTEAFF
TRBJ2-5,-,TRBV29-1,TRBD2,TGCAGCGTTGGGATCGCGGGGGGCGGGACTGGGGCCCAGTACTTC,CSVGIAGGGTGAQYF
TRBJ2-1,-,TRBV6-6,-,TGTGCCAGCAGTACTTTAGACAGACTTCTCCTAAATGAGCAGTTCTTC,CASSTLDRLLLNEQFF
TRBJ2-5,-,TRBV5-4,-,TGTGCCAGCAGCCCAACAGTACAGAAAGAGACCCAGTACTTC,CASSPTVQKETQYF
TRBJ2-1,-,TRBV5-4,-,TGTGCCAGCAGCCCGGGGAGGGACAGATACAATGAGCAGTTCTTC,CASSPGRDRYNEQFF
TRBJ1-1,-,TRBV7-7,-,TGTGCCCGCGGGGGGGAGAAGTATAGACGCCACACTGAAGCTTTCTTT,CARGGEKYRRHTEAFF
TRBJ1-5,once,TRBV5-5,-,TGTGCCAGCAGCTTGGCTGTCCAGGGGCCCCAGCATTTT,CASSLAVQGPQHF
TRBJ2-5,-,TRBV7-9,-,TGTGCCAGCAGCTTAGGCGCCATGAGGGAGACCCAGTACTTC,CASSLGAMRETQYF
TRBJ2-1,-,TRBV6-1,-,TGTGCCAGCAGAAGAGTCACAGGCTACAATGAGCAGTTCTTC,CASRRVTGYNEQFF
TRBJ2-3,-,TRBV30,-,TGTGCCTGCAAGGACGGGTTTAGCACAGATACGCAGTATTTT,CACKDGFSTDTQYF
TRBJ1-2,-,TRBV27,TRBD1,TGTGCCAGCAGTTTATTCTCATCGACAGGGGGTGGCTACACCTTC,CASSLFSSTGGGYTF
TRBJ1-3,-,TRBV14,-,TGTGCCAGCAGCCAAGGGATCAGCTCTGGAAACACCATATATTTT,CASSQGISSGNTIYF
TRBJ2-2,-,TRBV7-8,TRBD2,TGTGCCAGCAGCTTACTAGCGGTTAGCACCGGGGAGCTGTTTTTT,CASSLLAVSTGELFF
TRBJ2-7,-,TRBV15,-,TGTGCCACCAGCAGAGATCAAGAGGGCGAGCAGTACTTC,CATSRDQEGEQYF
TRBJ2-5,-,TRBV5-4,-,TGTGCCAGCAGTTCCGACAGGCGAGGGACCCAGTACTTC,CASSSDRRGTQYF
TRBJ1-2,-,TRBV7-2,-,TGTGCCAGCAGCTTAGGCCCTACCTATGGCTACACCTTC,CASSLGPTYGYTF
TRBJ1-5,-,TRBV19,TRBD1,TGTGCCGGATCGACAGGGGGCAGAAGCAATCAGCCCCAGCATTTT,CAGSTGGRSNQPQHF
TRBJ1-2,once,TRBV5-4,TRBD1,TGTGCCAGCAGCCTTGACAGGGCTAACTATGGCTACACCTTC,CASSLDRANYGYTF
TRBJ2-7,-,TRBV7-2,-,TGTGCCAGCAGCCATACAGGGAGCGAGCAGTACTTC,CASSHTGSEQYF
TRBJ2-1,-,TRBV7-7,TRBD2,TGTGCCAGCAGCCCCGGACTAGCGGGAGTCGAGGAGCAGTTCTTC,CASSPGLAGVEEQFF
TRBJ1-5,-,TRBV19,-,TGTGCCACCTCTTGGTACTCTTATAGCAATCAGCCCCAGCATTTT,CATSWYSYSNQPQHF
TRBJ1-4,-,TRBV6-5,TRBD1,TGTGCCAGCAGCAAGGACAGGAGTAATGAAAAACTGTTTTTT,CASSKDRSNEKLFF
TRBJ2-1,-,TRBV19,-,TGTGCCAGTAGTACGGCTGAAAGTGCCTTTCTAGGATCCTACAATGAGCAGTTCTTC,CASSTAESAFLGSYNEQFF
TRBJ2-1,-,TRBV4-1,TRBD2,TGCGCCAGCAGCCAAAATGTAGCGGGGCCGGTTAATGAGCAGTTCTTC,CASSQNVAGPVNEQFF
TRBJ2-7,-,TRBV7-9,-,TGTGCCAGCAGCTTAGAGCCCTCCTTCGGGCAGTACTTC,CASSLEPSFGQYF